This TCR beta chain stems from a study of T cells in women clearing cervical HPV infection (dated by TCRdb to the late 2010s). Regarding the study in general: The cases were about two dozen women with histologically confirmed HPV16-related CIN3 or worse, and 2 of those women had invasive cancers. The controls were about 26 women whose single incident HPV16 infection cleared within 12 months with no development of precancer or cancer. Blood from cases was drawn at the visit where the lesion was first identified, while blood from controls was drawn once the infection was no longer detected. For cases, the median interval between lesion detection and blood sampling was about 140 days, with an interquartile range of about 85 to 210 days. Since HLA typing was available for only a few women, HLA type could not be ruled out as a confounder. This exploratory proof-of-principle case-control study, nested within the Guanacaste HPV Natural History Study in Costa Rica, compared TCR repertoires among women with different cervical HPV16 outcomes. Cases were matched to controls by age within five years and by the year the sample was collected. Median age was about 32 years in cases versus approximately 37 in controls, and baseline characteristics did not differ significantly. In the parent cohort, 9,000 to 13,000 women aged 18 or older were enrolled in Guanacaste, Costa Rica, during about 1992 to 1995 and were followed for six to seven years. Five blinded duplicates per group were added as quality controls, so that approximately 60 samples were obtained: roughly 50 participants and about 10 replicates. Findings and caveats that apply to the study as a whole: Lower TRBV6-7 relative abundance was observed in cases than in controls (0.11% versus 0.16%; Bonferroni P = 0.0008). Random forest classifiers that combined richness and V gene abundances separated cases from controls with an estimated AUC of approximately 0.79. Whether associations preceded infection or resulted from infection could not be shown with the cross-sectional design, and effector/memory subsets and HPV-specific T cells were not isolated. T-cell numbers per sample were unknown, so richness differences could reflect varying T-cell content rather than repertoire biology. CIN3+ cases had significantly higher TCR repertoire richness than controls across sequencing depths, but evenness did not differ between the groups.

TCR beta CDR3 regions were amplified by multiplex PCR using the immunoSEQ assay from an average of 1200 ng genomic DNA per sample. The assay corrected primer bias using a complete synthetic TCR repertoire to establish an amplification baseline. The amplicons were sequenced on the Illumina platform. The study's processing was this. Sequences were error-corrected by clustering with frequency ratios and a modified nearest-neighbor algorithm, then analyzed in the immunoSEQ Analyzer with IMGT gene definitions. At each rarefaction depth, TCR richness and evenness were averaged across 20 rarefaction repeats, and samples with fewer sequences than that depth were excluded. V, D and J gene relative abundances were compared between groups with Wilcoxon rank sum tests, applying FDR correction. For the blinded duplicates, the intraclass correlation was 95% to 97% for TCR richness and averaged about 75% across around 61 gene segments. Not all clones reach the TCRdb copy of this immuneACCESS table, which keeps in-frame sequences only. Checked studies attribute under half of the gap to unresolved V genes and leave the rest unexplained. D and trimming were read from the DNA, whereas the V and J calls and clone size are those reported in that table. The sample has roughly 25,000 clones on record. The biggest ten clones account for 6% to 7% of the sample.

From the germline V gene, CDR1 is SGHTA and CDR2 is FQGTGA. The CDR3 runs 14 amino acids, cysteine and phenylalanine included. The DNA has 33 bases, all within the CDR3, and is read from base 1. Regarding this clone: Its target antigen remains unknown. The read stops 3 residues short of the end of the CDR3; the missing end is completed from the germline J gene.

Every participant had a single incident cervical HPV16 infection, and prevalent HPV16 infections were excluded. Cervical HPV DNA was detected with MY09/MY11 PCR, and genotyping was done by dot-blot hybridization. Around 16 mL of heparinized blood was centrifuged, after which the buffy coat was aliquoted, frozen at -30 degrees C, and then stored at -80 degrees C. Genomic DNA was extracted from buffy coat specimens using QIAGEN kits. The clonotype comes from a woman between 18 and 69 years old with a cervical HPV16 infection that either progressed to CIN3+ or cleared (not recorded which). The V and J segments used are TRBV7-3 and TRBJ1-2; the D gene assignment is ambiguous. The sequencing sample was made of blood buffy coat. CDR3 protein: CASTIAGDSYDYTF. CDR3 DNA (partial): TGTGCCAGCACCATAGCGGGAGATAGTTACGAC.